This entry lists 32 T cell receptor beta chains sequenced from one sample in a study of T cell responses to AZD1222 COVID-19 vaccine. TCRdb's table, derived via immunoSEQ multiplex PCR, lists solely in-frame clones and lacks some. The sample shows roughly 110,000 clones, approximately 90% of them seen only once. The sequences come from peripheral blood, collected on day 0 of AZD1222 vaccination. The receptors come from an adult in good health.

The genes are TRBV15 and TRBJ1-1; a possible D gene is TRBD1 (6 bases). The CDR3 is 15 amino acids. The V end lost 1 base, the J end lost 3 bases, and 12 bases lay between the germline ends. CDR1 and CDR2 (germline): LNHNV, YYDKDF (reference sequence). DNA of the CDR3: TGTGCCACCAGCAGAGCCGGGACATCTCACACTGAAGCTTTCTTT. Protein: CATSRAGTSHTEAFF.

CDR3 nucleotide sequence: TGCGCCAGCAGCCGGAGCGGTACGAACACCGGGGAGCTGTTTTTT. This sequence encodes CASSRSGTNTGELFF. This chain links TRBV4-1 with TRBJ2-2, with D perhaps TRBD2 (5 bases). The germline gives CDR1 MGHRA, CDR2 YSYEKL. The length of the CDR3 is 15 residues. Trimming left V 4 bases short and J 0 bases short, with 9 bases between.

This chain links TRBV15 with TRBJ2-1, with 7 bases that match TRBD2. V lost 5 bases, J lost 0 bases, and 1 base stayed unmatched. CDR3 length: 14 residues. Germline CDR1 and CDR2: LNHNV and YYDKDF (reference sequence). The CDR3 loop reads CATSRGSSYNEQFF. The CDR3 region has the DNA TGTGCCACCAGCCGCGGGAGCTCCTACAATGAGCAGTTCTTC.

The J gene is TRBJ2-5, the V gene TRBV20-1; a possible D gene is TRBD1 (5 bases). Per germline, CDR1 DFQATT and CDR2 SNEGSKA (reference sequence). Between the trimmed V and J ends, which lost 3 bases and 5 bases, there was a span of 10 bases. The CDR3 runs 12 residues. In DNA, the CDR3 is TGCAGTGCTAGTTGGGGCCAGGAGACCCAGTACTTC. This encodes CSASWGQETQYF.

This clone showed up just once. The chain recombines TRBV7-9 with TRBJ1-6; D unresolved. The CDR3 extends over 15 amino acids. Trimming removed 3 bases from V and 13 bases from J, with 19 bases in between. Per the germline V gene, CDR1 is SEHNR and CDR2 is FQNEAQ (reference sequence). As DNA, the CDR3 is TGTGCCAGCAGCTTGGGGATCGACCGGCGTATTCCCCTCCACTTT. This gives the protein CASSLGIDRRIPLHF.

The chain is built from TRBV4-1 and TRBJ2-1, with TRBD2 as a possible D gene (5 bases). Germline loops: CDR1 MGHRA, CDR2 YSYEKL. V was shortened by 6 bases and J by 8 bases, with 20 bases between the two germline ends. The CDR3 loop spans 15 amino acids. The CDR3 protein is CASRSDAGGLDEQFF. The CDR3 DNA follows: TGCGCCAGCAGAAGTGACGCGGGCGGTTTGGATGAGCAGTTCTTC.

Ten or more counts support this clone. This rearrangement joins TRBV9 to TRBJ2-2; a possible D gene is TRBD2 (6 bases). The germline CDR1 and CDR2 sequences are SGDLS and YYNGEE. V was shortened by 4 bases and J by 6 bases, with 10 bases between the two germline ends. The CDR3 runs to 13 residues. The CDR3 DNA follows: TGTGCCAGCAGCCCCGGGGGATCCGGGGAGCTGTTTTTT. As protein: CASSPGGSGELFF.

The CDR3 region is CASARGGRDTEAFF. As DNA, the CDR3 is TGTGCCAGTGCTAGGGGGGGCAGGGACACTGAAGCTTTCTTT. V gene TRBV13 combines with J gene TRBJ1-1, with D perhaps TRBD1 (6 bases). The CDR3 totals 14 residues. Per germline, CDR1 PRHDT and CDR2 FYEKMQ (reference sequence). V gave up 9 bases and J gave up 3 bases, with 17 bases separating them.

V and J are TRBV7-2 and TRBJ2-3; 11 bases align to TRBD2. Per germline, CDR1 SGHTA and CDR2 FQGNSA. Trimming cost V 5 bases and J 3 bases; bases outside gene matches: 7. The CDR3 runs 16 residues. The CDR3 region has the DNA TGTGCCAGCAGCCCCGTAGCGGGAGGGCTAACAGATACGCAGTATTTT. Protein sequence: CASSPVAGGLTDTQYF.

The chain uses TRBV13 and TRBJ1-2, with a possible D match to TRBD1 (5 bases). The length of the CDR3 is 17 residues. Germline CDR1 and CDR2: PRHDT and FYEKMQ (reference sequence). V lost 2 bases to trimming and J lost 2 bases, with 18 bases between them. The CDR3 DNA follows: TGTGCCAGCAGCTTACGTATGGGACGGAGTTCGAACTATGGCTACACCTTC. Protein: CASSLRMGRSSNYGYTF. Combining the CDR3 with reference TRBV13 and TRBJ1-2 gives the whole variable domain AAGVIQSPRHLIKEKRETATLKCYPIPRHDTVYWYQQGPGQDPQFLISFYEKMQSDKGSIPDRFSAQQFSDYHSELNMSSLELGDSALYFCASSLRMGRSSNYGYTFGSGTRLTVV.

This chain uses TRBV19 with TRBJ2-1; 8 nucleotides line up with TRBD1. Germline V CDR1 and CDR2: LNHDA, SQIVND (reference sequence). The CDR3 length is 17 residues. V trimming: 0 bases; J trimming: 8 bases; junction bases outside the gene matches: 12. CDR3 nucleotides: TGTGCCAGTAGTATAGATAAGCGGACAGGGAACTGGGATGAGCAGTTCTTC. It yields the protein CASSIDKRTGNWDEQFF.

The V call is TRBV3-1 (or the pseudogene TRBV3-2), the J call TRBJ2-1, with D possibly matching TRBD2 (5 bases). With 0 bases removed from V and 12 bases from J, the gap between germline ends came to 9 bases. The CDR3 extends over 12 amino acids. Germline values: CDR1 LGHDT, CDR2 YNNKEL (reference sequence). CDR3 sequence reads: CASSQEGSWQFF. In DNA, the CDR3 is TGTGCCAGCAGCCAAGAGGGGAGCTGGCAGTTCTTC.

This chain connects TRBV7-5 to TRBJ1-2. TRBV7-5 corresponds to a pseudogene. The CDR3 runs 15 residues. The CDR3 spells CARSFPSGANYGYTF. The CDR3 nucleotides are TGTGCCAGAAGCTTTCCTTCCGGGGCCAACTATGGCTACACCTTC.

This clone occurred once. This CDR3 reads CASSRRAGGRTDTQYF. CDR3 coding DNA: TGTGCCAGTAGTCGGAGGGCGGGAGGTCGGACAGATACGCAGTATTTT. This rearrangement joins TRBV19 to TRBJ2-3; 8 bases are shared with TRBD2. The germline V gene encodes CDR1 LNHDA and CDR2 SQIVND (reference sequence). The CDR3 loop spans 16 amino acids. V shed 5 bases and J 3 bases; nucleotides not matched to a gene: 10.

V is TRBV19 and J is TRBJ1-6, with D possibly TRBD1 on 6 matching bases. CDR3 length equals 16 residues. V gave up 4 bases and J gave up 7 bases, with 17 bases separating them. Germline V gene data show CDR1 as LNHDA and CDR2 as SQIVND (reference sequence). CDR3 DNA: TGTGCCAGTAGTACCTACTACCGGACAGCCAATTCACCCCTCCACTTT. Translated, it gives CASSTYYRTANSPLHF.

The rearrangement links TRBV11-2 to TRBJ1-2, with TRBD1 as a possible D gene (5 bases). CDR1 SGHAT and CDR2 FQNNGV come from the germline V gene. This CDR3 has 14 amino acids. Between the trimmed V and J ends, which lost 5 bases and 1 base, there was a span of 11 bases. The CDR3 loop is CASSPTAINYGYTF. The CDR3 DNA follows: TGTGCCAGCAGCCCGACAGCGATTAACTATGGCTACACCTTC.

The V gene is TRBV27, the J gene TRBJ1-5; possibly TRBD1 for D (5 bases). The V gene's germline CDR1 is MNHEY and CDR2 SMNVEV (reference sequence). V gave up 3 bases and J gave up 4 bases, with 10 bases separating them. The CDR3 runs to 14 residues. The chain's CDR3 is CASSLTASNQPQHF. The CDR3 DNA sequence: TGTGCCAGCAGTTTGACAGCCAGTAATCAGCCCCAGCATTTT.

The V call is TRBV6-2 or TRBV6-3, the J call TRBJ1-1, with 8 bases fitting TRBD1. The ends lost 0 bases at V and 6 bases at J; junction bases unmatched: 6. The CDR3 consists of 15 residues. CDR1 MNHEY and CDR2 SVGEGT come from the germline V gene. The CDR3 loop reads CASSYSGRGRPEAFF. In nucleotides, the CDR3 is TGTGCCAGCAGTTACTCGGGCAGGGGGCGGCCTGAAGCTTTCTTT.

CDR3 protein: CASSHPGLAGGGNKDEQFF. The CDR3 DNA follows: TGCGCCAGCAGCCACCCGGGACTAGCGGGGGGTGGTAACAAGGATGAGCAGTTCTTC. The chain links TRBV4-1 to TRBJ2-1; TRBD2 matches at 15 bases. V was pared by 3 bases and J by 8 bases, with 14 bases of the junction left unmatched. Germline-derived CDR1 and CDR2 are MGHRA and YSYEKL. There are 19 residues in the CDR3.

The gene calls are TRBV12-3 or TRBV12-4 and TRBJ2-2; D ambiguous. Trimming left V 4 bases short and J 4 bases short, with 4 bases between. There are 12 residues in the CDR3. CDR3 sequence reads: CASSSGTGELFF. CDR3 nucleotide sequence: TGTGCCAGCAGTTCGGGCACCGGGGAGCTGTTTTTT.

The rearrangement links TRBV6-5 to TRBJ2-1; either TRBD1 or TRBD2 may fit D (6 bases each). The V gene lost 8 bases and the J gene lost 7 bases, with 15 bases spanning the gap. Germline V CDR1 and CDR2: MNHEY, SVGAGI. This CDR3 is 13 amino acids long. The CDR3 DNA follows: TGTGCCAGCGCTAAACGGGGGCGGAATGAGCAGTTCTTC. Encoded protein: CASAKRGRNEQFF.

The rearrangement links TRBV7-9 to TRBJ1-2; unclear D gene. Trimming pared 2 bases from V and 6 bases from J, leaving 10 bases between. This CDR3 has 13 amino acids. Per germline, CDR1 SEHNR and CDR2 FQNEAQ (reference sequence). The CDR3 DNA reads as TGTGCCAGCAGCTTAAAAGTAGGTGATGGCTACACCTTC. As protein: CASSLKVGDGYTF.

This CDR3 reads CASSFGLNTEAFF. CDR3 bases: TGTGCCAGCAGTTTTGGGTTGAACACTGAAGCTTTCTTT. The J gene is TRBJ1-1, the V gene TRBV6-2 or TRBV6-3; no firm D call. The V and J ends lost 4 bases and 0 bases respectively, with 6 bases between them. Germline-derived CDR1 and CDR2 are MNHEY and SVGEGT. The CDR3 totals 13 residues.

CDR3 sequence (DNA): TGTGCCACCAGTGGTGGACAGGGGGGTACCTATGGCTACACCTTC. This codes for CATSGGQGGTYGYTF. This chain connects TRBV24-1 to TRBJ1-2; the match to TRBD1 covers 10 bases. The CDR3 covers 15 residues. Germline V lookup: CDR1 KGHDR, CDR2 SFDVKD. After removal of 5 bases from V and 4 bases from J, the junction contained 6 bases not matched to a gene.

This clone appeared a single time. The chain links TRBV10-3 to TRBJ1-1; the match to TRBD1 covers 8 bases. The CDR3 covers 15 residues. In germline, CDR1 is ENHRY, CDR2 SYGVKD. The V and J ends lost 3 bases and 6 bases, in that order; junction bases with no gene match: 9. This chain's CDR3 is CAISDGGRGRSEAFF. In DNA, the CDR3 is TGTGCCATCAGTGATGGTGGCAGGGGGCGATCTGAAGCTTTCTTT.

V gene TRBV7-2 combines with J gene TRBJ2-7, with 12 bases identical to TRBD2. V lost 2 bases and J lost 5; bases outside the gene matches: 16. Germline V lookup: CDR1 SGHTA, CDR2 FQGNSA. This CDR3 comprises 19 residues. The DNA of the CDR3 is TGTGCCAGCAGCTTAAGATCAACCTTTCGACTAGCGGGAGACAACGAGCAGTACTTC. It yields the protein CASSLRSTFRLAGDNEQYF.

The chain employs TRBV27 and TRBJ1-2; no clear D gene. Germline values: CDR1 MNHEY, CDR2 SMNVEV (reference sequence). The V end lost 8 bases, the J end lost 4 bases, and 8 bases lay between the germline ends. The CDR3 runs to 11 residues. In DNA, the CDR3 is TGTGCCAGCGGTTCCGGCTATGGCTACACCTTC. This encodes CASGSGYGYTF.

V gene TRBV3-1 (or the pseudogene TRBV3-2) combines with J gene TRBJ1-6, with TRBD1 matching over 8 bases. J was trimmed by 12 bases and V by 1 base; bases with no gene match: 8. Per germline, CDR1 LGHDT and CDR2 YNNKEL (reference sequence). The CDR3 covers 15 residues. The CDR3 reads CASSQGGQAEGPLHF. The CDR3 DNA is TGTGCCAGCAGCCAAGGGGGACAGGCAGAGGGACCCCTCCACTTT.

Turning to this clone: The junction does not match germline at one end; this may be a read error. The J gene is TRBJ2-6, the V gene TRBV6-2 or TRBV6-3, with 8 bases that match TRBD1. The CDR3 has 11 residues. CDR1 MNHEY and CDR2 SVGEGT come from the germline V gene. The CDR3 DNA is TGTGCCAGCAGTTATCCGGACAGGGCACTTTTC. It is translated as CASSYPDRALF.

This clone was recorded once. The genes are TRBV7-2 and TRBJ2-7, with 7 nucleotides matching TRBD1. After removal of 6 bases from V and 0 bases from J, the junction contained 8 bases not matched to a gene. This CDR3 region has 15 residues. Germline V gene lookup returns CDR1 SGHTA and CDR2 FQGNSA. The CDR3 coding sequence is TGTGCCAGCAGACGACCGGGACAGAGCTCCTACGAGCAGTACTTC. Translated: CASRRPGQSSYEQYF.

This clone has a single count. V and J are TRBV19 and TRBJ1-5, with D hard to call. The CDR3 totals 13 residues. Germline CDR1 and CDR2: LNHDA and SQIVND (reference sequence). V gave up 3 bases and J gave up 5 bases, with 8 bases separating them. The CDR3 loop reads CASSIAGYQPQHF. The DNA for the CDR3 is TGTGCCAGTAGTATCGCAGGATATCAGCCCCAGCATTTT.

The rearrangement uses TRBV29-1 and TRBJ1-4, with D maybe TRBD1 (5 bases). Germline V gene data show CDR1 as SQVTM and CDR2 as ANQGSEA. The CDR3 extends over 12 amino acids. V lost 4 bases and J lost 5, with 8 bases in between. The CDR3 here is CSVGDGNEKLFF. The CDR3 nucleotides read TGCAGCGTTGGGGACGGGAATGAAAAACTGTTTTTT.